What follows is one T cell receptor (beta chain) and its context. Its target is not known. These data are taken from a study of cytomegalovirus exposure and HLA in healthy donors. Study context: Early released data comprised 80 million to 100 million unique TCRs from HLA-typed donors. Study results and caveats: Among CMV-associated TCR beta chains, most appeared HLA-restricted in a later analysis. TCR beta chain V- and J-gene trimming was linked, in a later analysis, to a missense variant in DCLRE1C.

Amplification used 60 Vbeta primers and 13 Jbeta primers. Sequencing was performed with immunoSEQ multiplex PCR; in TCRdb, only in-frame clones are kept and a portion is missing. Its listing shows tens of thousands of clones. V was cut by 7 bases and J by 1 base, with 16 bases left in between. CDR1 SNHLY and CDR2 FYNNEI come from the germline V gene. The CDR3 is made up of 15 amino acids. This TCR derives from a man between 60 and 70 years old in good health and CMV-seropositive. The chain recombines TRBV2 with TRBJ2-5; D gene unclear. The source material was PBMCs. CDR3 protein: CASTSDSGRQETQYF. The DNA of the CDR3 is TGTGCCAGCACCTCGGATTCGGGTCGCCAAGAGACCCAGTACTTC.